What follows is one T cell receptor (beta chain) and its context. The antigen is undetermined. These data come from a study of PD-1 blockade in classical Hodgkin lymphoma. This table comes from immunoSEQ multiplex PCR, and its TCRdb copy is limited to in-frame clones, with some not included. The sample shows fewer than 100,000 clones, roughly 89% of them seen only once. Trimming took 3 bases from V and 3 from J; bases not matched to a gene: 1. This CDR3 is built from 13 residues. Germline lookup yields CDR1 SGDLS and CDR2 YYNGEE. Study-level points and caveats: Reported baseline diversity: healthy donors highest, relapsed/refractory patients lowest. Compared with baseline, CD4+ but not CD8+ TCR diversity had risen significantly by C4D1.

All patients relapsed after autologous stem cell transplantation, and brentuximab vedotin exposure varied. Sequencing used peripheral blood mononuclear cells (PBMCs), obtained at baseline. The chain combines TRBV9 with TRBJ1-2, with 8 bases fitting TRBD1. This clonotype was obtained from a human donor with classical Hodgkin lymphoma. CDR3 coding DNA: TGTGCCAGCAGCGCACAGGGGGACTATGGCTACACCTTC. Translated, it gives CASSAQGDYGYTF.